Listed below are T cell receptor beta chains from one sample, sequenced in a study of technical replicates of blood from a handful of donors. Only in-frame clones appear in the TCRdb table, and some are missing; sequencing was by immunoSEQ multiplex PCR. Here the sample spans roughly 68,000 clones, 90% to 95% being singletons. Sequenced input: PBMCs. The receptor source for this set is a human donor in good health. Some clones in this sample may be carry-over from other donors' samples. Both conserved end residues are part of each CDR3. Each record gives: D gene, clone size, J gene, V gene, CDR3 protein, CDR3 DNA. The D gene is left open where the match is weak. The size entry is marked missing in some rows and otherwise reads once, few, many or a size class.

d_call: -
clone_size: -
j_call: TRBJ1-5
v_call: TRBV18
cdr3_aa: CASSEDKNQPQHF
cdr3_nt: TGTGCCAGCTCAGAGGACAAAAATCAGCCCCAGCATTTT

d_call: TRBD1
clone_size: -
j_call: TRBJ1-2
v_call: TRBV5-6
cdr3_aa: CASSLTGVGGYTF
cdr3_nt: TGTGCCAGCAGCTTGACAGGGGTGGGTGGCTACACCTTC

d_call: TRBD2
clone_size: -
j_call: TRBJ2-7
v_call: TRBV7-3
cdr3_aa: CASSLTGAGRDEQYF
cdr3_nt: TGTGCCAGCAGCTTAACCGGAGCGGGGCGAGACGAGCAGTACTTC

d_call: TRBD1
clone_size: -
j_call: TRBJ2-7
v_call: TRBV4-1
cdr3_aa: CASSQPATGHYEQYF
cdr3_nt: TGCGCCAGCAGCCAACCCGCGACAGGGCACTACGAGCAGTACTTC

d_call: TRBD1
clone_size: -
j_call: TRBJ2-5
v_call: TRBV30
cdr3_aa: CAWKTGRETQYF
cdr3_nt: TGTGCCTGGAAGACAGGGAGAGAGACCCAGTACTTC

d_call: TRBD1
clone_size: -
j_call: TRBJ2-7
v_call: TRBV2
cdr3_aa: CASSERGRTYEQYF
cdr3_nt: TGTGCCAGCAGTGAGAGGGGGCGGACCTACGAGCAGTACTTC

d_call: -
clone_size: once
j_call: TRBJ2-1
v_call: TRBV5-1
cdr3_aa: CASSLVASTYNEQFF
cdr3_nt: TGCGCCAGCAGCTTGGTGGCTAGTACCTACAATGAGCAGTTCTTC

d_call: -
clone_size: -
j_call: TRBJ2-2
v_call: TRBV5-4
cdr3_aa: CASSSTAANTGELFF
cdr3_nt: TGTGCCAGCAGCTCTACAGCTGCGAACACCGGGGAGCTGTTTTTT

d_call: -
clone_size: -
j_call: TRBJ2-5
v_call: TRBV6-6
cdr3_aa: CASSYPDSGQETQYF
cdr3_nt: TGTGCCAGCAGTTACCCGGATAGCGGCCAAGAGACCCAGTACTTC

d_call: TRBD2
clone_size: -
j_call: TRBJ2-5
v_call: TRBV19
cdr3_aa: CASSISGGSTGETQYF
cdr3_nt: TGTGCCAGTAGTATCTCGGGCGGGAGTACGGGGGAGACCCAGTACTTC

d_call: -
clone_size: -
j_call: TRBJ2-5
v_call: TRBV2
cdr3_aa: CASSQETQYF
cdr3_nt: TGTGCCAGCTCTCAAGAGACCCAGTACTTC

d_call: -
clone_size: -
j_call: TRBJ2-2
v_call: TRBV29-1
cdr3_aa: CSVEGGNTGELFF
cdr3_nt: TGCAGCGTGGAAGGAGGTAACACCGGGGAGCTGTTTTTT

d_call: TRBD2
clone_size: -
j_call: TRBJ2-7
v_call: TRBV2
cdr3_aa: CASSEVTSGPRRQYF
cdr3_nt: TGTGCCAGCAGTGAGGTCACTAGCGGGCCTAGGAGGCAGTACTTC

d_call: TRBD2
clone_size: few
j_call: TRBJ2-2
v_call: TRBV4-1
cdr3_aa: CASSSRTSGNTGELFF
cdr3_nt: TGCGCCAGCAGCTCCCGGACTAGCGGTAACACCGGGGAGCTGTTTTTT

d_call: TRBD1
clone_size: -
j_call: TRBJ2-5
v_call: TRBV10-3
cdr3_aa: CAISVGDRGTETQYF
cdr3_nt: TGTGCCATCAGTGTCGGGGACAGGGGAACAGAGACCCAGTACTTC

d_call: -
clone_size: -
j_call: TRBJ2-7
v_call: TRBV4-2
cdr3_aa: CASSQLGDYEQYF
cdr3_nt: TGTGCCAGCAGCCAACTAGGCGATTACGAGCAGTACTTC

d_call: -
clone_size: -
j_call: TRBJ1-5
v_call: TRBV6-5
cdr3_aa: CASTHGGNQPQHF
cdr3_nt: TGTGCCAGCACACACGGGGGGAATCAGCCCCAGCATTTT

d_call: -
clone_size: -
j_call: TRBJ1-1
v_call: TRBV5-1
cdr3_aa: CASSTDRQKNTEAFF
cdr3_nt: TGCGCCAGCAGCACAGACAGGCAGAAGAACACTGAAGCTTTCTTT

d_call: TRBD1
clone_size: -
j_call: TRBJ1-4
v_call: TRBV6-5
cdr3_aa: CASSSRGPANEKLFF
cdr3_nt: TGTGCCAGCAGTTCCAGGGGGCCTGCTAATGAAAAACTGTTTTTT

d_call: TRBD2
clone_size: -
j_call: TRBJ2-1
v_call: TRBV4-2
cdr3_aa: CASSQDYRGENNERFF
cdr3_nt: TGTGCCAGCAGCCAAGATTACCGGGGGGAGAACAATGAGCGGTTCTTC

d_call: -
clone_size: -
j_call: TRBJ1-2
v_call: TRBV28
cdr3_aa: CASAQGFSNYGYTF
cdr3_nt: TGTGCCAGCGCGCAGGGGTTTTCGAACTATGGCTACACCTTC

d_call: -
clone_size: -
j_call: TRBJ2-7
v_call: TRBV15
cdr3_aa: CATSRDDEWSSSYEQYF
cdr3_nt: TGTGCCACCAGCAGAGATGACGAGTGGAGTAGCTCCTACGAGCAGTACTTC

d_call: -
clone_size: -
j_call: TRBJ2-5
v_call: TRBV5-1
cdr3_aa: CASRPAGQETQYF
cdr3_nt: TGCGCCAGCCGGCCCGCGGGGCAAGAGACCCAGTACTTC

d_call: TRBD1
clone_size: -
j_call: TRBJ2-1
v_call: TRBV5-4
cdr3_aa: CASSLRTGALSYNEQFF
cdr3_nt: TGTGCCAGCAGCTTACGGACAGGGGCCTTATCTTACAATGAGCAGTTCTTC

d_call: TRBD2
clone_size: -
j_call: TRBJ2-1
v_call: TRBV7-3
cdr3_aa: CASSPNRGDHNEQFF
cdr3_nt: TGTGCCAGCAGCCCCAACCGGGGGGACCACAATGAGCAGTTCTTC

d_call: -
clone_size: -
j_call: TRBJ2-2
v_call: TRBV12-5
cdr3_aa: CASAPRPAGTNTGELFF
cdr3_nt: TGTGCTAGTGCTCCCCGGCCGGCGGGAACGAACACCGGGGAGCTGTTTTTT

d_call: -
clone_size: -
j_call: TRBJ1-5
v_call: TRBV6-1
cdr3_aa: CASSPYSNQPQHF
cdr3_nt: TGTGCCAGCTCCCCCTATAGCAATCAGCCCCAGCATTTT

d_call: -
clone_size: -
j_call: TRBJ2-3
v_call: TRBV2
cdr3_aa: CASSESAGGDTQYF
cdr3_nt: TGTGCCAGCAGTGAAAGTGCAGGGGGGGATACGCAGTATTTT

d_call: TRBD1
clone_size: -
j_call: TRBJ1-6
v_call: TRBV4-3
cdr3_aa: CASSQDQGGGSPLHF
cdr3_nt: TGCGCCAGCAGCCAAGATCAGGGGGGCGGCTCACCCCTCCACTTT

d_call: TRBD1
clone_size: -
j_call: TRBJ2-7
v_call: TRBV7-9
cdr3_aa: CASSFPGTGTPYEQYF
cdr3_nt: TGTGCCAGCAGCTTCCCCGGGACAGGGACCCCCTACGAGCAGTACTTC

d_call: -
clone_size: -
j_call: TRBJ1-1
v_call: TRBV30
cdr3_aa: CAWSVLVNTEAFF
cdr3_nt: TGTGCCTGGAGTGTACTGGTGAACACTGAAGCTTTCTTT

d_call: TRBD2
clone_size: -
j_call: TRBJ2-1
v_call: TRBV5-1
cdr3_aa: CASSLGRGAGKYNEQFF
cdr3_nt: TGCGCCAGCAGCTTGGGGCGGGGGGCAGGGAAATACAATGAGCAGTTCTTC

d_call: TRBD1
clone_size: -
j_call: TRBJ1-1
v_call: TRBV7-2
cdr3_aa: CASSGQVNTEAFF
cdr3_nt: TGTGCCAGCAGCGGACAGGTGAACACTGAAGCTTTCTTT

d_call: TRBD1
clone_size: -
j_call: TRBJ2-7
v_call: TRBV25-1
cdr3_aa: CASSEIRGRVNEQYF
cdr3_nt: TGTGCCAGCAGTGAAATCAGGGGGCGCGTTAACGAGCAGTACTTC

d_call: TRBD1
clone_size: -
j_call: TRBJ2-3
v_call: TRBV19
cdr3_aa: CASSIGGGQGADTQYF
cdr3_nt: TGTGCCAGTAGCATAGGGGGGGGACAGGGGGCTGATACGCAGTATTTT

d_call: TRBD1
clone_size: -
j_call: TRBJ1-5
v_call: TRBV30
cdr3_aa: CAWSPGQGFNQPQHF
cdr3_nt: TGTGCCTGGAGTCCGGGACAGGGCTTCAATCAGCCCCAGCATTTT